The present T cell receptor beta chain was sequenced within a study of a mutant IDH1 vaccine in newly diagnosed glioma. Overall study: Held at week 35, visit V12 was the safety follow-up, and visit V13 followed at week 47.

Sequencing was performed with immunoSEQ multiplex PCR; in TCRdb, only in-frame clones are kept and a portion is missing. The sample lists roughly 69,000 clones, around 90% seen once, with roughly 2% in the top ten. Points on this clone: The antigen is undetermined.

Trimming cost V 0 bases and J 8 bases, with 14 bases left between them. The CDR3 has 16 amino acids. Germline V CDR1 and CDR2: SGHNT, YENEEA. The time point denotes: week 35, safety follow-up. Topical imiquimod accompanied each vaccine dose, which consisted of 300 ug of mutant IDH1 20-mer peptide. The patients were given eight vaccinations, one each in weeks 1, 3, 5, 7, 11, 15, 19 and 23. The clonotype comes from a young man with glioma. The chain joins TRBV11-3 to TRBJ1-6; D is uncertain. Sequencing used PBMCs, obtained from a glioma patient whose treatment included an IDH1 peptide vaccine. The chain's CDR3 is CASSLEGRTDYSPLHF. The CDR3 DNA reads as TGTGCCAGCAGCTTAGAAGGACGGACTGATTATTCACCCCTCCACTTT.